This T cell receptor beta chain originates from a study of T cells in Graves' hyperthyroidism and ophthalmopathy. Across the study: Once the initial diagnosis was made, peripheral blood was obtained before any treatment. Regarding the study as a whole: A model of 13 V-J pairs discriminated ophthalmopathy from stable hyperthyroidism.

Graves' hyperthyroidism qualified as stable when ophthalmopathy did not progress within 18 months. The study left out patients who had uncontrolled infection, other autoimmune disease, pregnancy or lactation. The TCR beta CDR3 regions underwent amplification using RNA transcripts as the source. First-round RT-PCR with HTBI primers amplified the TCR CDR3 region. TCRdb reprocessed the multiplex PCR reads via MiXCR and lists one record per CDR3 protein. This sample carries about 560,000 distinct CDR3 sequences, 12% to 15% of them seen once, and the ten largest clones take 11% to 15%. This clonotype has more than one count but fewer than ten. The antigen is not known. Germline V gives CDR1 LGHDT, CDR2 YNNKEL (reference sequence). The CDR3 runs 11 residues. V shed 11 bases and J 7 bases; nucleotides not matched to a gene: 1.

The sample comprised blood. The source is a woman aged 40-49 years with Graves' hyperthyroidism. The J gene is TRBJ1-6, the V gene TRBV3-1, with 8 nucleotides matching TRBD1. CDR3 in amino acids: CAAGGNSPLHF. CDR3 DNA sequence: TGTGCCGCAGGGGGCAATTCACCCCTCCACTTT.